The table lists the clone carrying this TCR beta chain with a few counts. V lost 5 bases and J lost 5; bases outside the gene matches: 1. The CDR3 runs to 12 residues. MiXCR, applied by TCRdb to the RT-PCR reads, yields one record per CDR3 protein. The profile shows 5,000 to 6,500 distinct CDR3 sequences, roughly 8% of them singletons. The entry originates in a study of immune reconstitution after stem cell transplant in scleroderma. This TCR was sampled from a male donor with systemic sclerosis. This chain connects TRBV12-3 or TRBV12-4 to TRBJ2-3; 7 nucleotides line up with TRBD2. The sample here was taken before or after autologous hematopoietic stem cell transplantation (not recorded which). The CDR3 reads CASSPGGDTQYF. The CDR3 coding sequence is TGTGCCAGCAGTCCGGGGGGAGATACGCAGTATTTT.